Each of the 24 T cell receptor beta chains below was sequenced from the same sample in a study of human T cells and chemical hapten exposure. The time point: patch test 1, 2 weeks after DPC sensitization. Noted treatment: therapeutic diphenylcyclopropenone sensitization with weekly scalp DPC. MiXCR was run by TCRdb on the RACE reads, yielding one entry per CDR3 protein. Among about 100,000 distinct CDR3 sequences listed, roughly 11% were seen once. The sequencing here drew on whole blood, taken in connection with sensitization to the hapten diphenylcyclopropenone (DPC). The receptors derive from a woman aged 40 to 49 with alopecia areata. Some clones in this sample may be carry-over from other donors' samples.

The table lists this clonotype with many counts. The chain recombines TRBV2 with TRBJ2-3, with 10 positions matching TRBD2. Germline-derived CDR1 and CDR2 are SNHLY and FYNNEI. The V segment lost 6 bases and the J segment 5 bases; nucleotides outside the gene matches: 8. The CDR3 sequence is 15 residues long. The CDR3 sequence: CASSLSGRSVDTQYF. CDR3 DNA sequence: TGTGCCAGCAGCCTTAGCGGGAGGTCCGTAGATACGCAGTATTTT.

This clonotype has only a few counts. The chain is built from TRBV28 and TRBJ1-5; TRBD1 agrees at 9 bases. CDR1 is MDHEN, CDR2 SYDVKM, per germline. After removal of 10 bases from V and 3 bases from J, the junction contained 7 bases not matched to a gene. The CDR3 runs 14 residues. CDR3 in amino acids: CATGDRAPNQPQHF. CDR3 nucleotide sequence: TGTGCCACTGGGGACAGGGCCCCCAATCAGCCCCAGCATTTT.

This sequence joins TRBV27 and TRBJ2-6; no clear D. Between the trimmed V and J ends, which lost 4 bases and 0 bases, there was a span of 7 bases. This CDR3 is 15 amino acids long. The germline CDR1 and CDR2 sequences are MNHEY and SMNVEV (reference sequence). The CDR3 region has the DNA TGTGCCAGCAGTTATAGGAACTCTGGGGCCAACGTCCTGACTTTC. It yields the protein CASSYRNSGANVLTF.

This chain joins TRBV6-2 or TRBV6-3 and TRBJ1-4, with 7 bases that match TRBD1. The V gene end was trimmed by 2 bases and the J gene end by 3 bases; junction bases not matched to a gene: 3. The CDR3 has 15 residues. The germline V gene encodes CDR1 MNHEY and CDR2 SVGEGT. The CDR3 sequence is CASSYVDRPNEKLFF. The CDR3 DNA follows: TGTGCCAGCAGTTACGTGGACAGGCCTAATGAAAAACTGTTTTTT.

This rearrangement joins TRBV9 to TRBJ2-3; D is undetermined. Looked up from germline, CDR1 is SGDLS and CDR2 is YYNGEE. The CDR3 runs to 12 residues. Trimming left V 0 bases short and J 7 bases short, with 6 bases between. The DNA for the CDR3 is TGTGCCAGCAGCGTAGACCTTAATACGCAGTATTTT. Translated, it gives CASSVDLNTQYF. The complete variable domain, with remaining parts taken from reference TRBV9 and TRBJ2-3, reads DSGVTQTPKHLITATGQRVTLRCSPRSGDLSVYWYQQSLDQGLQFLIQYYNGEERAKGNILERFSAQQFPDLHSELNLSSLELGDSALYFCASSVDLNTQYFGPGTRLTVL.

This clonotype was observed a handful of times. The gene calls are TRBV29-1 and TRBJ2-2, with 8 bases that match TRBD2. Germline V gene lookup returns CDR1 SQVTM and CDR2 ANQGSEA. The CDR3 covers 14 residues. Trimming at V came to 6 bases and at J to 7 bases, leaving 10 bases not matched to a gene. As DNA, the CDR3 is TGCAGCGTCAAAGGGGGACTAGAAAGCGGGGAGCTGTTTTTT. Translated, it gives CSVKGGLESGELFF.

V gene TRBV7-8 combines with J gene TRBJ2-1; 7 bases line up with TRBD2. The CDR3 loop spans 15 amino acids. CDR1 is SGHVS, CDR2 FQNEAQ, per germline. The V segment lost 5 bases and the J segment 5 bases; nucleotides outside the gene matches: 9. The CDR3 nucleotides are TGTGCCAGCAGCCTAAGGGAGGGTAGGGACAATGAGCAGTTCTTC. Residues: CASSLREGRDNEQFF.

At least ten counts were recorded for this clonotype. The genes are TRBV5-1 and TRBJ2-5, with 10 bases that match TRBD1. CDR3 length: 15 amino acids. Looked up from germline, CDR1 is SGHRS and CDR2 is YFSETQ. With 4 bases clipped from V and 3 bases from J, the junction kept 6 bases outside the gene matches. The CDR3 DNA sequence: TGCGCCAGCAGCCGGGGGACAGGGGACAAAGAGACCCAGTACTTC. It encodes CASSRGTGDKETQYF.

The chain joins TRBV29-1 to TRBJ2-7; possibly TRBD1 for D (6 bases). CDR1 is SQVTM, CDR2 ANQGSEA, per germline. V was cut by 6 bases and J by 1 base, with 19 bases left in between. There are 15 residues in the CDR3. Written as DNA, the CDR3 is TGCAGCGTCGCGGACAAGGGGGTAAGGTCCTACGAGCAGTACTTC. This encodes CSVADKGVRSYEQYF.

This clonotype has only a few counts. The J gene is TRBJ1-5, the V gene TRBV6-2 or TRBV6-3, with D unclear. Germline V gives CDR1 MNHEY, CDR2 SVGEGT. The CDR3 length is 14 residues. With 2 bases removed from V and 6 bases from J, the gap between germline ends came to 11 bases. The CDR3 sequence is CASSYDTEGQPQHF. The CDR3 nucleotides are TGTGCCAGCAGTTACGACACAGAGGGTCAGCCCCAGCATTTT.

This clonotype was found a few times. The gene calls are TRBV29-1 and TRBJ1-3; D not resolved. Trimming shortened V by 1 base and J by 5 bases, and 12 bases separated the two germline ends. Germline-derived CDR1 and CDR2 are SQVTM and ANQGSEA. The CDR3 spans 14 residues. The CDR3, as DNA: TGCAGCGTTGAAGCGCCTTTCGGGAGAAACACCATATATTTT. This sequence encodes CSVEAPFGRNTIYF.

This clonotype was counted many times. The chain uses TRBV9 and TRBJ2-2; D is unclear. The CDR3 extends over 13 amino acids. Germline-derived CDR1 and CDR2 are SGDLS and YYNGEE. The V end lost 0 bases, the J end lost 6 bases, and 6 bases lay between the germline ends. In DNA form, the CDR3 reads TGTGCCAGCAGCGTAGGGTCCTCCGGGGAGCTGTTTTTT. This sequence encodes CASSVGSSGELFF.

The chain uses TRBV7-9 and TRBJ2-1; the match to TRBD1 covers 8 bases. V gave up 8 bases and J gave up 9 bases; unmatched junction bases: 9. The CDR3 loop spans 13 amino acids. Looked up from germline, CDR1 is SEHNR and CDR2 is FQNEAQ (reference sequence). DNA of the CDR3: TGTGCCAGCCAGGGGCAGGGGGCAGGTGAGCAGTTCTTC. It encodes CASQGQGAGEQFF.

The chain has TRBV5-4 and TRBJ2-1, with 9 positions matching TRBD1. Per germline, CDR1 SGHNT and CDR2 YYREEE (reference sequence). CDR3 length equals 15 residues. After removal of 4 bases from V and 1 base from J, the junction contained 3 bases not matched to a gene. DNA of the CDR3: TGTGCCAGCAGCGCCGGGACAGGGTCCTACAATGAGCAGTTCTTC. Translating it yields CASSAGTGSYNEQFF.

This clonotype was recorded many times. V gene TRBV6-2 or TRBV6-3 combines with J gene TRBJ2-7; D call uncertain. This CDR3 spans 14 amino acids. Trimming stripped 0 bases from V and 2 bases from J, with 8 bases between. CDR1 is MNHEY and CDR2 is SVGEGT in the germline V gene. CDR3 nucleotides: TGTGCCAGCAGTTACTCGAGTGGACCCTACGAGCAGTACTTC. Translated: CASSYSSGPYEQYF.

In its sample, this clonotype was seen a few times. CDR3 nucleotides: TGTGCTAGTGGTTTGGCCCGCGAGCAGTTCTTC. Protein product: CASGLAREQFF. The J gene is TRBJ2-1, the V gene TRBV12-5; D gene unclear. CDR1 is LGHNT and CDR2 is FRNRAP in the germline V gene. V shed 1 base and J shed 10 bases, with 5 bases lying between them. This CDR3 comprises 11 residues.

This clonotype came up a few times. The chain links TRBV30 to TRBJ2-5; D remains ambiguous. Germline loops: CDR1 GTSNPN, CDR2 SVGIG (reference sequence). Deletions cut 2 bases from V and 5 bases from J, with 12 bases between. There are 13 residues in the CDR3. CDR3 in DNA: TGTGCCTGGAGTACACGGGTCGGGGAGACCCAGTACTTC. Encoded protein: CAWSTRVGETQYF.

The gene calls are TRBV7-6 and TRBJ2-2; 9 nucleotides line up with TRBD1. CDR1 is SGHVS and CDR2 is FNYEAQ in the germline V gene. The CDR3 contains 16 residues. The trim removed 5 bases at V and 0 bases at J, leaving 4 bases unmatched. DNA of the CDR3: TGTGCCAGCAGCCCACGACAGGGGGCGAACACCGGGGAGCTGTTTTTT. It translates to CASSPRQGANTGELFF.

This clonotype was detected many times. The CDR3 nucleotides are TGTGCCAGCAGCCTGGACAGCACAGATACGCAGTATTTT. This codes for CASSLDSTDTQYF. This chain uses TRBV5-4 with TRBJ2-3; D uncertain. The CDR3 is 13 residues long. V lost 4 bases and J 0 bases, leaving 6 bases between the germline ends. CDR1 and CDR2 from the germline V gene are SGHNT and YYREEE (reference sequence).

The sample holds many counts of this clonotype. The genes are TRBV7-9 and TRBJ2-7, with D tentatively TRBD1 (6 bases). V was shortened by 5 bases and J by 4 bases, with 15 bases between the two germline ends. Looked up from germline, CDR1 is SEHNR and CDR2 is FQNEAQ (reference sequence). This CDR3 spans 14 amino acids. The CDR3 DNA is TGTGCCAGCAGCGCCACTTGGGACACTTACGAGCAGTACTTC. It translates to CASSATWDTYEQYF.

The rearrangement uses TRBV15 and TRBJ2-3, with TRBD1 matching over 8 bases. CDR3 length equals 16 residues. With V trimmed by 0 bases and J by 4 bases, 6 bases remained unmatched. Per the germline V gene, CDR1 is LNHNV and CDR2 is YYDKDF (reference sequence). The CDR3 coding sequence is TGTGCCACCAGCAGAGATCTGACAGGGGAGCCAGATACGCAGTATTTT. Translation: CATSRDLTGEPDTQYF.

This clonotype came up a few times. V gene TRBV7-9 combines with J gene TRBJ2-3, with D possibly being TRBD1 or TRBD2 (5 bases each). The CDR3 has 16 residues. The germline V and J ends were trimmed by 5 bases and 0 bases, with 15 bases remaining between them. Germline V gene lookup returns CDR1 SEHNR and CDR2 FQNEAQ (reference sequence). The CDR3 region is CASSPGAVISTDTQYF. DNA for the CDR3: TGTGCCAGCAGCCCCGGGGCAGTCATTAGCACAGATACGCAGTATTTT.

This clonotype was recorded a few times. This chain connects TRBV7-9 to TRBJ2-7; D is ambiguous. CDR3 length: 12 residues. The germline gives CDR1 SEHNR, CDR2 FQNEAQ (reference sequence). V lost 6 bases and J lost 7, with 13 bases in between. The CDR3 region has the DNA TGTGCCAGCAGTATGAGTTTGAGAGAGCAGTACTTC. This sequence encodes CASSMSLREQYF.

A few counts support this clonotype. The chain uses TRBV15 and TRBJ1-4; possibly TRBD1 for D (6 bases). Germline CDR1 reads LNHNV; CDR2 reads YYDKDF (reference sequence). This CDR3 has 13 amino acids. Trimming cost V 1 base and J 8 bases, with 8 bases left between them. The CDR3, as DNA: TGTGCCACCAGCAGAGGACAGGCGGAAAAACTGTTTTTT. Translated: CATSRGQAEKLFF.